Following are 22 T cell receptor beta chains from one sample sequenced in a study of T cells in Graves' hyperthyroidism and ophthalmopathy. Template material for amplifying TCR beta CDR3 regions consisted of RNA transcripts. TCR CDR3 regions were first amplified by RT-PCR with HTBI primers. TCRdb reanalysed the multiplex PCR reads using MiXCR and keeps one entry per CDR3 protein. The table shows fewer than 900,000 distinct CDR3 sequences, with approximately 18% occurring only once. The sequenced sample consisted of blood. The receptors derive from a woman between 45 and 60 years old with Graves' hyperthyroidism that later progressed to Graves' ophthalmopathy.

CDR3 DNA: TGTGCCAGCAGCTACATATCCACCGGGGAGCTGTTTTTT. Protein sequence: CASSYISTGELFF. This rearrangement joins TRBV11-3 to TRBJ2-2; no clear D. Germline V CDR1 and CDR2: SGHNT, YENEEA. CDR3 length equals 13 residues. Trimming cost V 4 bases and J 4 bases, with 7 bases left between them.

The chain has TRBV5-1 and TRBJ1-4; D gene unclear. This CDR3 spans 13 amino acids. Germline lookup yields CDR1 SGHRS and CDR2 YFSETQ. Trimming pared 4 bases from V and 5 bases from J, leaving 9 bases between. The CDR3 is CASSKDQNEKLFF. Written as DNA, the CDR3 is TGCGCCAGCAGCAAGGATCAGAATGAAAAACTGTTTTTT.

V is TRBV29-1 and J is TRBJ2-3; 9 bases fit TRBD2. This CDR3 comprises 16 residues. Germline values: CDR1 SQVTM, CDR2 ANQGSEA. The V and J ends lost 3 bases and 4 bases, in that order; junction bases with no gene match: 11. The CDR3 region has the DNA TGCAGCGTTGACGGCGGGGGGGCCATATTGGCAGATACGCAGTATTTT. This gives the protein CSVDGGGAILADTQYF.

As regards this clonotype: The junction does not match germline at one end; this may be a read error. The V call is TRBV11-1, the J call TRBJ2-3; D unclear. Per germline, CDR1 SGHAT and CDR2 FQDESV (reference sequence). The CDR3 is 13 residues long. The CDR3 nucleotides are TGTGCCGGCAGCTCCTGCAGAGTTGATACGCAGTATTTT. It is translated as CAGSSCRVDTQYF.

This clonotype was picked up a small number of times. The chain carries TRBV25-1 and TRBJ1-2; TRBD1 matches at 9 bases. With V trimmed by 4 bases and J by 9 bases, 6 bases remained unmatched. The CDR3 spans 13 residues. The germline V gene encodes CDR1 MGHDK and CDR2 SYGVNS. The CDR3 nucleotides are TGTGCCAGCAGTGTCCCGGGACAGGGAAGCTACACCTTC. It is translated as CASSVPGQGSYTF.

The genes are TRBV5-1 and TRBJ2-7, with TRBD1 identical over 7 bases. The CDR3 has 16 amino acids. Germline CDR1 and CDR2: SGHRS and YFSETQ. Losses at the gene ends were 3 bases for V and 7 bases for J; bases not matched to a gene: 16. CDR3 DNA sequence: TGCGCCAGCAGCTCGCAGGGGGACGTGGTGGTTGAGGAGCAGTACTTC. Its translation is CASSSQGDVVVEEQYF.

This clonotype was detected many times. The J gene is TRBJ2-2, the V gene TRBV11-2, with 8 bases aligning to TRBD1. Losses at the gene ends were 5 bases for V and 0 bases for J; bases not matched to a gene: 8. The germline V gene encodes CDR1 SGHAT and CDR2 FQNNGV. The CDR3 covers 17 residues. CDR3 amino acids: CASSPLGQDTNTGELFF. DNA for the CDR3: TGTGCCAGCAGCCCGTTGGGACAGGACACGAACACCGGGGAGCTGTTTTTT. Drawing the rest from reference TRBV11-2 and TRBJ2-2, the complete variable domain is EAGVAQSPRYKIIEKRQSVAFWCNPISGHATLYWYQQILGQGPKLLIQFQNNGVVDDSQLPKDRFSAERLKGVDSTLKIQPAKLEDSAVYLCASSPLGQDTNTGELFFGEGSRLTVL.

This clonotype was picked up a small number of times. The chain employs TRBV20-1 and TRBJ2-5; 14 positions match TRBD2. The CDR3 has 14 amino acids. CDR1 and CDR2 from the germline V gene are DFQATT and SNEGSKA (reference sequence). V shed 6 bases and J 13 bases; nucleotides not matched to a gene: 13. As DNA, the CDR3 is TGCAGTGCAGGACTAGCGGGGGGCCACGTGGGGGGGTACTTC. Protein: CSAGLAGGHVGGYF.

This clonotype was recorded a few times. The gene calls are TRBV7-3 and TRBJ2-1; 8 bases agree with TRBD2. The CDR3 runs to 15 residues. The germline V gene encodes CDR1 SGHTA and CDR2 FQGTGA. The trim removed 2 bases at V and 8 bases at J, leaving 8 bases unmatched. The CDR3 nucleotides read TGTGCCAGCAGCTTACGTCCGGGGGGGCTGGATGAGCAGTTCTTC. Its translation is CASSLRPGGLDEQFF.

J is TRBJ1-5 and V is TRBV19; 9 nucleotides match TRBD1. With 4 bases clipped from V and 9 bases from J, the junction kept 13 bases outside the gene matches. CDR3 length: 16 amino acids. CDR1 is LNHDA and CDR2 is SQIVND in the germline V gene (reference sequence). The CDR3 region has the DNA TGTGCCAGTAGTAGAGAACAGGGGGCACGGGCTCTGCCCCAGCATTTT. It translates to CASSREQGARALPQHF.

This clonotype was seen ten or more times. The J gene is TRBJ1-1, the V gene TRBV7-2; D call uncertain. This CDR3 is built from 14 residues. Per the germline V gene, CDR1 is SGHTA and CDR2 is FQGNSA. Trimming pared 1 base from V and 4 bases from J, leaving 10 bases between. The CDR3 DNA is TGTGCCAGCAGCTTAGAGCCGAGAGGCACTGAAGCTTTCTTT. Its protein product is CASSLEPRGTEAFF.

This clonotype was recorded at least ten times. The V gene is TRBV12-3 or TRBV12-4, the J gene TRBJ2-3; TRBD2 matches at 15 bases. There are 16 residues in the CDR3. The ends lost 6 bases at V and 5 bases at J; junction bases unmatched: 6. The CDR3 sequence is CASSTGTSGGKDTQYF. The CDR3 DNA reads as TGTGCCAGCAGCACCGGGACTAGCGGGGGGAAAGATACGCAGTATTTT.

The CDR3 reads CASSSVGGYGYGYTF. In nucleotides, the CDR3 is TGTGCCAGCAGCTCAGTCGGGGGGTACGGCTATGGCTACACCTTC. The J gene is TRBJ1-2, the V gene TRBV7-9, with D maybe TRBD1 (5 bases). V was shortened by 4 bases and J by 4 bases, with 16 bases between the two germline ends. The germline V gene has CDR1 SEHNR and CDR2 FQNEAQ (reference sequence). This CDR3 is built from 15 residues. Looking up the rest from reference TRBV7-9 and TRBJ1-2 gives the full variable domain: DTGVSQNPRHKITKRGQNVTFRCDPISEHNRLYWYRQTLGQGPEFLTYFQNEAQLEKSRLLSDRFSAERPKGSFSTLEIQRTEQGDSAMYLCASSSVGGYGYGYTFGSGTRLTVV.

This clonotype has just a few counts. This chain connects TRBV20-1 to TRBJ2-3, with 7 bases aligning to TRBD2. V gave up 0 bases and J gave up 6 bases; unmatched junction bases: 9. This CDR3 comprises 15 residues. Germline lookup yields CDR1 DFQATT and CDR2 SNEGSKA (reference sequence). As DNA, the CDR3 is TGCAGTGCTAGAGATTGGGCGGGGGTGGTCGATACGCAGTATTTT. Protein: CSARDWAGVVDTQYF.

A remark on this clonotype: Compared with germline, one end of the junction differs, possibly owing to a read error. The J gene is TRBJ2-5, the V gene TRBV13; 7 bases agree with TRBD1. Germline V gives CDR1 PRHDT, CDR2 FYEKMQ (reference sequence). The CDR3 extends over 13 amino acids. CDR3 sequence: CASSDTGEETQYF. In DNA form, the CDR3 reads TGTGCCAGCAGCGATACAGGGGAAGAAACCCAGTACTTC.

Here the CDR3 reads CATDSGRHTEAFF. The CDR3 DNA sequence: TGTGCCACCGACTCTGGACGGCACACTGAAGCTTTCTTT. The chain joins TRBV10-3 to TRBJ1-1, with D unclear. V was cut by 10 bases and J by 3 bases, with 15 bases left in between. CDR1 is ENHRY and CDR2 is SYGVKD in the germline V gene. The CDR3 has 13 amino acids.

In its sample, this clonotype was seen many times. The V and J genes are TRBV7-9 and TRBJ2-1, with D maybe TRBD1 (5 bases). V lost 4 bases and J lost 0, with 13 bases in between. The CDR3 sequence is 16 residues long. From germline, CDR1 is SEHNR and CDR2 FQNEAQ (reference sequence). CDR3 bases: TGTGCCAGCAGCTCTGGACAATCCAACTCCTACAATGAGCAGTTCTTC. Its translation is CASSSGQSNSYNEQFF.

The chain links TRBV27 to TRBJ2-2; D is tentatively TRBD1 or TRBD2 (5 bases each). Deletions cut 4 bases from V and 0 bases from J, with 12 bases between. The CDR3 covers 16 residues. CDR1 MNHEY and CDR2 SMNVEV come from the germline V gene (reference sequence). CDR3 residues: CASSSQGAANTGELFF. Here the CDR3 DNA reads TGTGCCAGCAGTTCCCAGGGAGCTGCGAACACCGGGGAGCTGTTTTTT.

J is TRBJ1-4 and V is TRBV7-8, with 7 bases fitting TRBD1. The CDR3 has 15 amino acids. V trimming: 5 bases; J trimming: 9 bases; junction bases outside the gene matches: 12. The germline CDR1 and CDR2 sequences are SGHVS and FQNEAQ. The DNA for the CDR3 is TGTGCCAGCAGCCAGGCTGGCGACAGGGTAAAAAAACTGTTTTTT. Protein sequence: CASSQAGDRVKKLFF.

This clonotype was recorded many times. The chain couples TRBV12-3 or TRBV12-4 to TRBJ2-7; 7 positions agree with TRBD1. The CDR3 contains 14 residues. Trimming took 8 bases from V and 2 from J; bases not matched to a gene: 9. CDR3: CASGYRDRAYEQYF. For the CDR3, the DNA is TGTGCCAGCGGGTACCGGGACAGAGCCTACGAGCAGTACTTC.

This clonotype was counted many times. The V gene is TRBV4-1, the J gene TRBJ2-7; D is perhaps TRBD2 (6 bases). Trimming stripped 0 bases from V and 3 bases from J, with 9 bases between. The germline CDR1 and CDR2 sequences are MGHRA and YSYEKL. The CDR3 consists of 14 residues. The CDR3 coding sequence is TGCGCCAGCAGCCAAGATATGGAGGGCTACGAGCAGTACTTC. This codes for CASSQDMEGYEQYF.

The chain carries TRBV11-2 and TRBJ1-2, with a possible D match to TRBD1 (5 bases). V was trimmed by 5 bases and J by 0 bases, leaving 10 bases between them. Germline V gives CDR1 SGHAT, CDR2 FQNNGV. This CDR3 contains 14 residues. The CDR3 nucleotides are TGTGCCAGCAGCCCCAGGGACGCTAACTATGGCTACACCTTC. It is translated as CASSPRDANYGYTF.